The 9 T cell receptor beta chains below were found in one sample sequenced in a study of T cells after yellow fever vaccination. TCRdb itself ran the 5' RACE reads through MiXCR, one entry per CDR3 protein. The repertoire holds 500,000 to 650,000 distinct CDR3 sequences, with about a sixth as singletons. The material was PBMCs, obtained less than 6 days after the first yellow fever vaccination. The receptors originated from a man in his late teens or twenties who received the YFV17D yellow fever vaccine.

The rearrangement uses TRBV3-1 and TRBJ1-3, with D possibly being TRBD1 (5 bases). The V gene lost 4 bases and the J gene lost 3 bases, with 13 bases spanning the gap. The CDR3 sequence is 15 residues long. CDR1 LGHDT and CDR2 YNNKEL come from the germline V gene (reference sequence). As DNA, the CDR3 is TGTGCCAGCAGCCCAGAGTGGGGGTATGGAAACACCATATATTTT. It translates to CASSPEWGYGNTIYF.

The chain carries TRBV12-3 or TRBV12-4 and TRBJ1-3; D not resolved. The CDR3 length is 12 residues. The V end was cut by 6 bases, the J end by 5 bases, with 8 bases between. DNA for the CDR3: TGTGCCAGCAGCCGAGACAGAAACACCATATATTTT. Translation: CASSRDRNTIYF.

The rearrangement joins TRBV20-1 to TRBJ2-7; a possible D gene is TRBD1 (6 bases). With 5 bases removed from V and 3 bases from J, the gap between germline ends came to 17 bases. CDR1 DFQATT and CDR2 SNEGSKA come from the germline V gene (reference sequence). This CDR3 is built from 14 residues. This chain's CDR3 is CSAQSTNRVYEQYF. The CDR3 nucleotides read TGCAGTGCTCAATCCACGAACAGGGTCTACGAGCAGTACTTC.

This clonotype was seen more than once but under ten times. This rearrangement joins TRBV20-1 to TRBJ1-2; 8 bases align to TRBD1. The CDR3 has 13 residues. J lost 2 bases, V lost 4 bases, and 3 bases had no gene match. Germline loops: CDR1 DFQATT, CDR2 SNEGSKA (reference sequence). The chain's CDR3 is CSATGGLNYGYTF. CDR3 DNA: TGCAGTGCTACAGGGGGCCTGAACTATGGCTACACCTTC.

This chain links TRBV21-1 with TRBJ1-1; whether TRBD1, the table's D call, matches the DNA was not checked. TRBV21-1 is a recognized pseudogene. The CDR3 is 16 residues long. In DNA form, the CDR3 reads TGTGCCAGCAGCAAAGGGGTAGGGGGCTTGAACACTGAAGCTTTCTTT. Its translation: CASSKGVGGLNTEAFF.

The J gene is TRBJ1-4, the V gene TRBV4-1, with no clear D. Germline CDR1 MGHRA, CDR2 YSYEKL. The CDR3 is 14 amino acids. V shed 9 bases and J shed 5 bases, with 16 bases lying between them. CDR3 in amino acids: CARQNRARNEKLFF. DNA for the CDR3: TGCGCCAGACAGAATAGGGCACGCAATGAAAAACTGTTTTTT.

This clonotype was counted once. The chain links TRBV10-3 to TRBJ1-2, with 9 bases matching TRBD1. Germline CDR1 ENHRY, CDR2 SYGVKD. This CDR3 has 19 residues. V was pared by 4 bases and J by 4 bases, with 19 bases of the junction left unmatched. The chain's CDR3 is CAISAPTVRDRDTPYGYTF. In DNA form, the CDR3 reads TGTGCCATCAGTGCTCCTACAGTTCGGGACAGGGATACCCCCTATGGCTACACCTTC.

The rearrangement uses TRBV6-1 and TRBJ1-2; 9 bases agree with TRBD1. After removal of 5 bases from V and 5 bases from J, the junction contained 9 bases not matched to a gene. Germline CDR1 and CDR2: MNHNS and SASEGT. There are 15 residues in the CDR3. In DNA, the CDR3 is TGTGCCAGCAGTACACGGACAGGGGCTGGGTATGGCTACACCTTC. Translating gives CASSTRTGAGYGYTF.

There are a few counts of this clonotype. The rearrangement links TRBV6-5 to TRBJ1-1; 8 bases line up with TRBD1. The V and J ends lost 4 bases and 8 bases, in that order; junction bases with no gene match: 12. Looked up from germline, CDR1 is MNHEY and CDR2 is SVGAGI. CDR3 size: 15 residues. This CDR3 is CASSSELGQGGEAFF. CDR3 sequence (DNA): TGTGCCAGCAGTTCAGAACTTGGACAGGGAGGGGAAGCTTTCTTT.